The present T cell receptor (beta chain) was sequenced within a study of beta chain features in type 1 diabetes. This clone was seen a few times. Sorting based on CD45RO/CCR7/CD25/CD127/CD95/CD27 separated CD4+ naive, central memory, regulatory and stem cell-like memory cells. Isolated RNA was reverse transcribed in full, so expressed TCRB transcripts were sequenced. The data were produced by immunoSEQ multiplex PCR, yet TCRdb's version contains in-frame clones alone and is incomplete. The table has about 900,000 clones, under 20% seen once; the top ten hold about 0.025%. The sequencing input was naive CD4+ T cells from blood. This clonotype was obtained from a woman younger than 30 in good health.

The CDR3 protein is CASSPTENYGYTF. The CDR3 coding sequence is TGTGCCAGCAGCCCGACAGAAAACTATGGCTACACCTTC. The chain is built from TRBV6-6 and TRBJ1-2, with D possibly matching TRBD1 (5 bases). Trimming took 6 bases from V and 2 from J, leaving 10 bases between them. The CDR3 runs to 13 residues. Germline CDR1 and CDR2: MNHNY and SVGAGI (reference sequence).